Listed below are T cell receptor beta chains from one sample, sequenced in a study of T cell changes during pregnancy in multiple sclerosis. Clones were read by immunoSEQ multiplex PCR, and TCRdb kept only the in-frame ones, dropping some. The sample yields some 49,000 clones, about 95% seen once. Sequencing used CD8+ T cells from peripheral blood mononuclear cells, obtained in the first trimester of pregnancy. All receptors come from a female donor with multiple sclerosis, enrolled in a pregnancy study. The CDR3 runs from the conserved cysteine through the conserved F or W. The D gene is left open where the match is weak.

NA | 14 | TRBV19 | CASSITAPGNEQFF
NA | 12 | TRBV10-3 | CAISDYSGELFF
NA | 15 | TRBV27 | CASSPISGVGSEQFF
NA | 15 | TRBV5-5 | CASSIGDSGANVLTF
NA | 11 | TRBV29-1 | CSVAYSYEQYF
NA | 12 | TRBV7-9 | CASSKQAYEQYF
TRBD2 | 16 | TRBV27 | CASSPLSGLGVYEQYF
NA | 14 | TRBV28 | CASSFMRDQETQYF
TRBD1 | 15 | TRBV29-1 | CSVERAGGHPGKAFF
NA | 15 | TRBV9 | CASSSGGSYTGELFF
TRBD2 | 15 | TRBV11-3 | CAQAGTIRCTGELFF
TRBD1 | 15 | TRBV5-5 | CASIPQGANTGELFF
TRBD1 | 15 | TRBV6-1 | CASSESAGGYNEQFF
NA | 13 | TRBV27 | CASSLGQFYGYTF
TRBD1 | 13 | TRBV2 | CASRTGETYEQYF
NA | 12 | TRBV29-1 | CSVGVQSGEQYF
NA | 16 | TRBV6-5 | CASSYSKTGWEETQYF
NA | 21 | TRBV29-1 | CSVAWHRARGLQAFKVDEQFF
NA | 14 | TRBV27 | CASSRERVTDTQYF
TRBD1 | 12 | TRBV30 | CAWRQGYTEAFF
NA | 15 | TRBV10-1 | CASSESIGSRHPQHF
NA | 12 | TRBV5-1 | CASRSVTGELFF